This record covers a single TCR beta chain. One Seattle source followed patients from active infection through their disease course. The length of the CDR3 is 16 residues. J gave up 1 base and V 7 bases, and 8 bases lay outside the gene matches. CDR1 is SGHAT, CDR2 FQNNGV, per germline. This entry is derived from a study of blood T cell repertoires in COVID-19. Whole-study context: T cells, B-cell-depleted T cells, or PBMCs supplied cDNA or gDNA.

In the original analysis: Nucleated cell counts were estimated from reference gene primer amplification. This table comes from immunoSEQ multiplex PCR, and its TCRdb copy is limited to in-frame clones, with some not included. From that table come the V and J calls and clone size; the DNA was used to work out D and trimming. Of 200,000 to 300,000 clones detected, roughly 79% appear once; the ten largest clones hold around 7%. The receptor's source is a woman older than 75 with COVID-19, enrolled during active disease. The specimen was peripheral blood. This rearrangement joins TRBV11-2 to TRBJ2-1, with TRBD2 matching 9 bases. Here the CDR3 reads CASNRIAGVSYNEQFF. As DNA, the CDR3 is TGTGCCAGCAACCGCATAGCGGGAGTATCCTACAATGAGCAGTTCTTC.